This TCR beta chain was found in a study of OX40 agonist ivuxolimab in advanced cancers. Study-level information: Earlier anti-PD-1, anti-PD-L1 or anti-CTLA-4 therapy was permitted; about 38% had received some. Study-level points and caveats: There were, on average, more expanded clones in CD8+ T cells than in CD4+. Circulating CD4+ and CD8+ T cells showed clonal expansion by week 6 at 0.1 to 3.0 mg/kg.

Some clones are missing from TCRdb's copy, which holds only in-frame ones; the method was immunoSEQ multiplex PCR. The sample includes about 100,000 clones, approximately 94% of them seen just once. On this clone itself: Its antigen remains unknown.

The V end was cut by 0 bases, the J end by 10 bases, with 12 bases between. CDR1 and CDR2 from the germline V gene are LGHNA and YSLEER. The CDR3 contains 13 residues. The rearrangement joins TRBV4-3 to TRBJ1-2; D not certain. The origin of this receptor is an adult with an advanced solid tumor such as melanoma, head and neck, liver or kidney cancer. The starting material was CD4+ or CD8+ T cells sorted from blood, obtained in a trial of the OX40 agonist ivuxolimab. Here the CDR3 DNA reads TGCGCCAGCAGCCAAGAGGGCGCGAGAGCCTACACCTTC. Translated: CASSQEGARAYTF.